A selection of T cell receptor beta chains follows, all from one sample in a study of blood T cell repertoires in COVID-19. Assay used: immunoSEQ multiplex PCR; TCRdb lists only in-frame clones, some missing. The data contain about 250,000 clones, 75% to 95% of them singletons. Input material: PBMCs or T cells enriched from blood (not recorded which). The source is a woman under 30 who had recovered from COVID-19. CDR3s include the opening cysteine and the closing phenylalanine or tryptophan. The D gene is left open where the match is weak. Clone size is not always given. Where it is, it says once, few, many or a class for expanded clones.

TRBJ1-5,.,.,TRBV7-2,CASSLAGRDQPQHF,TGTGCCAGCAGCTTAGCGGGGAGGGATCAGCCCCAGCATTTT
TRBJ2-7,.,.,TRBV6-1,CASSEGSSAHSYEQYF,TGTGCCAGCAGTGAAGGGAGTAGCGCCCACTCCTACGAGCAGTACTTC
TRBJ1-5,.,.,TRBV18,CASSSRGAYSNQPQHF,TGTGCCAGCTCATCCAGGGGAGCCTATAGCAATCAGCCCCAGCATTTT
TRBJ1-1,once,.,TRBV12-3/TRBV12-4,CASSFHKGGKAFF,TGTGCCAGCAGTTTTCACAAGGGAGGGAAAGCTTTCTTT
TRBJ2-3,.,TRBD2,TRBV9,CASSARLAGEGTDTQYF,TGTGCCAGCAGCGCCCGGCTAGCGGGAGAAGGCACAGATACGCAGTATTTT
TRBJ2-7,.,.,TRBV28,CASVSARGVEYF,TGTGCCAGCGTCTCCGCCAGGGGCGTGGAGTACTTC
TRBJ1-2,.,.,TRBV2,CASSEDRNSNYGYTF,TGTGCCAGCAGTGAAGACCGAAACAGTAACTATGGCTACACCTTC
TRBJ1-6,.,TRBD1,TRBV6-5,CASSYSTGRSSPLHF,TGTGCCAGCAGTTACTCGACAGGGAGGAGTTCACCCCTCCACTTT
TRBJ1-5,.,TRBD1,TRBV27,CASSSDRGPNQPQHF,TGTGCCAGCAGTTCGGACAGGGGACCCAATCAGCCCCAGCATTTT
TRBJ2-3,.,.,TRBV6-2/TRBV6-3,CASSSVTAGTDTQYF,TGTGCCAGCAGTTCGGTGACAGCTGGGACAGATACGCAGTATTTT
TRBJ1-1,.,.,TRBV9,CASSVAPYRDTEAFF,TGTGCCAGCAGCGTAGCTCCATACAGGGACACTGAAGCTTTCTTT
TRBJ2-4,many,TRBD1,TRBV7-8,CASSPRTGGPLPSAKNIQYF,TGTGCCAGCAGCCCGAGGACAGGGGGACCGCTCCCCTCGGCCAAAAACATTCAGTACTTC
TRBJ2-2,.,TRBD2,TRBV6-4,CASRSSGGSTGELFF,TGTGCCAGCCGATCTAGCGGGGGCTCCACCGGGGAGCTGTTTTTT
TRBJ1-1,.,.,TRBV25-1,CASSEYKGGWNTEAFF,TGTGCCAGCAGTGAATATAAGGGGGGGTGGAACACTGAAGCTTTCTTT
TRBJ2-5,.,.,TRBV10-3,CAISDGDIETQYF,TGTGCCATCAGTGACGGAGATATAGAGACCCAGTACTTC
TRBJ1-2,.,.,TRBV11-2,CASSFIPLPQDYGYTF,TGTGCCAGCAGCTTCATACCTTTGCCCCAGGACTATGGCTACACCTTC
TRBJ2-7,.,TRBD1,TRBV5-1,CASSLGDRGTYEQYF,TGCGCCAGCAGCTTGGGGGACAGGGGAACCTACGAGCAGTACTTC
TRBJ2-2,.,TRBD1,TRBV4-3,CASSQGTGTNTGELFF,TGCGCCAGCAGCCAAGGGACAGGGACGAACACCGGGGAGCTGTTTTTT
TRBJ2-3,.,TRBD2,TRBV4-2,CASSQGGSGSITDTQYF,TGTGCCAGCAGCCAAGGGGGTAGCGGGAGCATTACAGATACGCAGTATTTT
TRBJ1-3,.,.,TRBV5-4,CASSSRSGNTIYF,TGTGCCAGCAGCTCCCGTTCGGGAAACACCATATATTTT
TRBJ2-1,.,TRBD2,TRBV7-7,CASSVSGSSYNEQFF,TGTGCTAGCAGCGTTAGCGGGAGCTCCTACAATGAGCAGTTCTTC
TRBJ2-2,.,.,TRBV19,CASSQEGNTGELFF,TGTGCCAGTAGCCAAGAGGGGAACACCGGGGAGCTGTTTTTT
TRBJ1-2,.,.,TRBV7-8,CASSLTGSYGYTF,TGTGCCAGCAGCCTTACAGGGAGCTATGGCTACACCTTC
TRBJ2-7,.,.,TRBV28,CASSPVSEGYEQYF,TGTGCCAGCAGTCCCGTTTCTGAGGGTTACGAGCAGTACTTC
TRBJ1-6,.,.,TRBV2,CATQPAVSSYNSPLHF,TGTGCCACACAACCGGCGGTTAGCTCCTATAATTCACCCCTCCACTTT
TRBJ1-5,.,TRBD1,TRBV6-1,CASSEVQGAGNQPQHF,TGTGCCAGCAGTGAAGTACAGGGGGCTGGCAATCAGCCCCAGCATTTT
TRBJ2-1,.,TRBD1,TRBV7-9,CASSYRQGNNEQFF,TGTGCCAGCAGCTACAGACAGGGAAACAATGAGCAGTTCTTC
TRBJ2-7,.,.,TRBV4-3,CASSPASGEQYF,TGCGCCAGCAGCCCAGCCTCGGGGGAGCAGTACTTC
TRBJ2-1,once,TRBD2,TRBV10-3,CASHFVAGGYNEQFF,TGTGCCAGCCACTTCGTTGCGGGGGGTTACAATGAGCAGTTCTTC
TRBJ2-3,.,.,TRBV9,CASSVAGGGTDTQYF,TGTGCCAGCAGCGTAGCGGGCGGGGGCACAGATACGCAGTATTTT
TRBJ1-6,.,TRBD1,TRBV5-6,CASSFLRQGRDSPLHF,TGTGCCAGCAGCTTTCTCCGACAGGGGAGGGATTCACCCCTCCACTTT
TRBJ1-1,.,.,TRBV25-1,CASFDRNTEAFF,TGTGCCAGCTTCGACAGAAACACTGAAGCTTTCTTT
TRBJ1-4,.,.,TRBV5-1,CASSLTGIELFF,TGCGCCAGCAGCCTTACAGGGATAGAACTGTTTTTT